This T cell receptor beta chain was identified in a study of blood T cell repertoires in COVID-19. Across the whole study: PBMCs, B-cell-depleted T cells, or T cells provided the cDNA or gDNA that made up the material.

The CDR3 consists of 16 residues. The V gene end was trimmed by 3 bases and the J gene end by 4 bases; junction bases not matched to a gene: 4. Germline values: CDR1 MGHRA, CDR2 YSYEKL. TCRdb keeps only in-frame clones here, not all; method: immunoSEQ multiplex PCR. The table has approximately 490,000 clones, about 85% seen once. This sequence was found in a woman in her fifties or sixties who had recovered from COVID-19. The sample taken for sequencing was PBMCs or T cells enriched from blood (not recorded which). V usage is TRBV4-1 and J usage is TRBJ2-2; 11 nucleotides line up with TRBD1. The CDR3 region has the DNA TGCGCCAGCAGCCAGGACAGGGGGCTTGGCACCGGGGAGCTGTTTTTT. It yields the protein CASSQDRGLGTGELFF.